This T cell receptor (beta chain) was recorded in a study of blood T cell repertoires in COVID-19. The wider study: Collection of acute and convalescent COVID-19 samples took place in the United States, Italy and Spain.

Clones were read by immunoSEQ multiplex PCR, and TCRdb kept only the in-frame ones, dropping some. The sample carries around 150,000 clones, 85% to 95% recorded once. Deletions cut 4 bases from V and 3 bases from J, with 14 bases between. In germline, CDR1 is SGDLS, CDR2 YYNGEE. CDR3 length equals 14 residues. Sequencing was done on a sample of peripheral blood. The origin of this receptor is a woman in her 50s with acute or convalescent COVID-19. The rearrangement uses TRBV9 and TRBJ2-7, with a weak D call TRBD1 (5 bases). CDR3 sequence: CASSFDSGDYEQYF. Written as DNA, the CDR3 is TGTGCCAGCAGCTTCGACAGTGGGGACTACGAGCAGTACTTC.